This passage covers 5 T cell receptor beta chains from one sample sequenced in a study of tumor and adjacent non-tumor tissue in lung cancer. TCRbeta libraries were built with three rounds of nested PCR, modified from ARM-PCR. TCRdb re-called the multiplex PCR reads with MiXCR, one entry per CDR3 protein. The repertoire includes around 80,000 distinct CDR3 sequences, about 80% of them detected once, and around 40% sits in the top ten. RNA was extracted from bulk tissue without any cell sorting. Distant lung tissue was collected more than 3 cm away from the tumor edge. The sequenced material came from distant non-tumor lung tissue. These receptors originate from a man aged 65-85 years with non-small cell lung cancer.

Note on this clonotype: Here the CDR3 omits its conserved ending phenylalanine or tryptophan, so a read error is the likely source. It is unclear where the CDR3 begins or ends on the DNA, so no DNA is shown, and the CDR3 is as TCRdb lists it. V usage is TRBV6-5 and J usage is TRBJ2-1; TRBD1 reflects the table's D call only, with no check against the DNA. The CDR3 spans 14 residues, counting both ends. Per the germline V gene, CDR1 is MNHEY and CDR2 is SVGAGI. This chain's CDR3 is CASSYRDPGPKDWS.

This clonotype was seen only once. Since no conserved phenylalanine or tryptophan closes the CDR3, a read error is the likely cause. The chain joins TRBV11-3 to TRBJ2-1; unclear D gene. This CDR3 is built from 14 residues. Germline CDR1 and CDR2: SGHNT and YENEEA. Here the CDR3 DNA reads TGTGCCAGTAGCTCAGATCCCTCCTACAATGAGCAGTTCATC. It codes for CASSSDPSYNEQFI.

Details on this clonotype: Mismatch with germline at one junction end may stem from a read error. This chain joins TRBV28 and TRBJ2-2, with D possibly being TRBD1 (6 bases). The CDR3 is 15 amino acids. The germline V gene encodes CDR1 MDHEN and CDR2 SYDVKM. The CDR3 sequence is CASITTGDNTGELFF. The CDR3, as DNA: TGTGCCAGCATAACGACAGGCGACAACACCGGGGAGTTGTTTTTT.

The chain couples TRBV29-1 to TRBJ2-3; a weak D match, TRBD1 (6 bases). Germline lookup yields CDR1 SQVTM and CDR2 ANQGSEA. CDR3 length equals 17 residues. This CDR3 is CILLPYVTGGDIDTQYF. The CDR3 DNA reads as TGCATCTTACTCCCATATGTGACAGGTGGGGACATAGATACGCAGTATTTT.

On this clonotype itself: This sequence may be a read error, since a much larger clone differs from it by one base. This chain connects TRBV28 to TRBJ2-6; weak D call: TRBD1 (6 bases). V lost 3 bases to trimming and J lost 3 bases, with 15 bases between them. Germline values: CDR1 MDHEN, CDR2 SYDVKM. The CDR3 length is 17 residues. The CDR3 bases are TGTGCCAGCAGTTTCGGGACATGTCTCTATGGGGCCAACGTCCTGACTTTC. Encoded protein: CASSFGTCLYGANVLTF.